Included here is one T cell receptor (beta chain) sequence, with context. Its specificity is not known. Over several immunoSEQ plates, each subset's genomic DNA was distributed in even portions. The table came from immunoSEQ multiplex PCR; TCRdb's copy has only in-frame clones and leaves some out. Of a few million clones in the sample, about nine tenths were seen once. These data come from a study of shared clonotypes between healthy human individuals. General study findings and limits: With a few donors compared, around 4.7% of naive CD4 clonotypes were shared.

The V gene lost 7 bases and the J gene lost 5 bases, with 14 bases spanning the gap. The CDR3 spans 13 residues. The germline gives CDR1 LNHDA, CDR2 SQIVND (reference sequence). The chain carries TRBV19 and TRBJ1-1; the D is unclear. Source material: naive CD4+ T cells from PBMCs. Specified subset: CD45RA+ positively selected. The receptor's source is a man aged 18-30 years in good health. Some clones in this sample may be carry-over from other donors' samples. The CDR3 sequence: CASNTPVRTEAFF. The DNA of the CDR3 is TGTGCCAGTAACACCCCGGTACGGACTGAAGCTTTCTTT. The whole variable domain, filled in from reference TRBV19 and TRBJ1-1, reads DGGITQSPKYLFRKEGQNVTLSCEQNLNHDAMYWYRQDPGQGLRLIYYSQIVNDFQKGDIAEGYSVSREKKESFPLTVTSAQKNPTAFYLCASNTPVRTEAFFGQGTRLTVV.